This T cell receptor beta chain was recorded in a study of OX40 agonist ivuxolimab in advanced cancers. Study findings and constraints: Relatively little clonal expansion, among the lowest observed, appeared in partial responders at 0.1-3.0 mg/kg. CD4+ T cells averaged fewer expanded clones than CD8+ T cells.

Profiled with immunoSEQ multiplex PCR; TCRdb holds only in-frame clones, not every one. The sample gives tens of thousands of clones, about 90% of which show up once; around 56% is in the top ten. Points on this clone: Antigen: not known.

Germline V gives CDR1 GTSNPN, CDR2 SVGIG (reference sequence). V shed 3 bases, J shed 2 bases, and the junction held 4 bases outside the gene matches. The CDR3 runs to 14 residues. This receptor was taken from an adult with an advanced solid tumor such as melanoma, head and neck, liver or kidney cancer. Here the sequenced sample was CD4+ or CD8+ T cells sorted from blood, taken in a trial of the OX40 agonist ivuxolimab. The V gene is TRBV30, the J gene TRBJ2-5, with 9 positions matching TRBD1. CDR3 protein: CAWRSGTGQETQYF. CDR3 bases: TGTGCCTGGAGGTCAGGGACAGGGCAAGAGACCCAGTACTTC.